Listed below are T cell receptor beta chains from one sample, sequenced in a study of response to subunit inactivated influenza vaccine. Each CDR3 protein gets one entry after TCRdb re-called the RT-PCR reads with MiXCR. The sample includes around 580,000 distinct CDR3 sequences, about 11% of them seen just once. The sequencing used PBMCs from blood, collected on the day of vaccination. All receptors come from a man aged 45-65 years who received an inactivated influenza vaccine. Each CDR3 is given with its conserved first and last residue. The order of the fields is J gene, D gene, V gene, CDR3 length, clone size, CDR3 protein, CDR3 DNA. D genes are given only for firm matches. Part of the rows lack a size; the others show once, few, many or a class for expanded clones.

>TRBJ2-2|TRBD2|TRBV6-5|16|NA
CASSYSGGRGTGELFF
TGTGCCAGCAGTTACAGCGGGGGCCGGGGCACCGGGGAGCTGTTTTTT
>TRBJ2-3|NA|TRBV20-1|14|few
CSAVPGAGTDTQYF
TGCAGTGCTGTCCCAGGAGCAGGCACAGATACGCAGTATTTT
>TRBJ2-7|TRBD1|TRBV29-1|17|few
CSVEEVRTGVPYCEQYF
TGCAGCGTTGAAGAAGTTCGGACAGGGGTACCCTACTGCGAGCAGTACTTC
>TRBJ2-3|NA|TRBV7-9|17|few
CASSLGRGRRIPDTQYF
TGTGCCAGCAGCTTAGGACGGGGTAGAAGGATTCCGGATACGCAGTATTTT
>TRBJ2-1|NA|TRBV12-3/TRBV12-4|14|few
CASSLLAGKDEQFF
TGTGCCAGCAGTTTATTAGCAGGGAAAGATGAGCAGTTCTTC
>TRBJ2-7|TRBD1|TRBV28|15|NA
CASSLFRDRGSLQYF
TGTGCCAGCAGTTTATTTCGGGACAGGGGATCATTACAGTACTTC
>TRBJ2-1|NA|TRBV14|16|NA
CASSQVAGPPYNEQFF
TGTGCCAGCAGCCAAGTTGCGGGGCCCCCTTACAATGAGCAGTTCTTC
>TRBJ2-1|NA|TRBV4-2|13|few
CASSQAGYNEQFF
TGTGCCAGCAGCCAAGCGGGGTACAATGAGCAGTTCTTC
>TRBJ1-1|TRBD1|TRBV30|13|NA
CAWRRDSLFEAFF
TGTGCCTGGAGGAGGGACAGCTTATTTGAAGCTTTCTTT
>TRBJ2-3|TRBD2|TRBV10-3|14|NA
CAITASGMTDTQYF
TGTGCCATCACCGCTAGCGGGATGACAGATACGCAGTATTTT